This T cell receptor beta chain stems from a study of T cells in Graves' hyperthyroidism and ophthalmopathy (dated by TCRdb to the late 2010s). Concerning the study at large: Peripheral blood samples were taken at initial diagnosis, before any treatment was given. A discovery cohort of around 100 patients, 43 with Graves' ophthalmopathy and under 60 with stable Graves' hyperthyroidism, was used to find distinguishing TCR V-J signatures. Prospective prediction of ophthalmopathy was tested in an independent validation cohort consisting of under 20 hyperthyroidism patients and approximately 16 patients who later progressed to ophthalmopathy. The 100 or so discovery patients were randomly divided into training and test sets at a 7:3 ratio. Thyroid tissue and blood T-cell repertoires from six Graves' hyperthyroidism patients were also compared in the study. After blood sampling, hyperthyroidism patients were treated with methimazole at a starting dose of 30 mg daily, and ophthalmopathy patients were treated with high-dose intravenous methylprednisolone. TCR Vbeta CDR3 sequencing of 120 to 150 peripheral blood samples (43 ophthalmopathy, 75 hyperthyroidism and roughly 17 progressor patients) is reported in the paper. Paper-wide results and their limitations: A 13 V-J signature model separated ophthalmopathy from stable hyperthyroidism, with 87.88% sensitivity and roughly 82% specificity in cross-validation and 80%/75% in testing. During validation, the model predicted progression to ophthalmopathy a median of around six months ahead of onset, with around 65% sensitivity and almost 75% specificity. Most expanded thyroid clonotypes (frequency above 0.001) were also detected in blood, suggesting blood repertoires may reflect thyroid immune responses. No statistical method was used to fix the sample size in advance, and group allocation was not hidden from the investigators.

This clonotype was seen at least ten times. Which antigen it targets is not known. No base-level quality is on record; no much larger clone is a single base apart. Stable Graves' hyperthyroidism was defined as no progression to ophthalmopathy during 18 months of follow-up. Hyperthyroidism patients were newly diagnosed, with disease duration under 2 months, and aged 18 to 65 years. Patients with uncontrolled infections, other autoimmune diseases, pregnancy or lactation were excluded. Diagnoses were based on clinical symptoms, serum thyroxine and TRAb, thyroid ultrasound and orbital computed tomography. PBMCs were isolated from roughly 10 ml of fresh peripheral blood by Ficoll-Paque density gradient centrifugation. Total RNA was extracted using Trizol reagent, and RNA quality was assessed on an Agilent 2100 Bioanalyzer. CDR1 and CDR2, per the germline V gene, are SGHVS and FQNEAQ. Trimming removed 7 bases from V and 4 bases from J, leaving 17 bases between the germline ends. The CDR3 has 15 amino acids, counting the end cysteine and phenylalanine. Only the CDR3 part of the read is kept: 45 bases, read in frame from the first base.

Amplification of TCR beta CDR3 regions was carried out from RNA transcripts. For the first round of RT-PCR on the TCR CDR3, the HTBI primer set was used together with the Qiagen OneStep RT-PCR kit. A second multiplex PCR round built the libraries, followed by size selection and purification. Sequencing of the libraries was done on an Illumina HiSeq2000 using paired-end 100 bp reads. Per the source publication's procedure: SOAPnuke was used to process the raw data, throwing out any read that contained adapters or uncalled bases, had a mean Phred below 15, or lacked an exact constant-primer or identifier match. High-quality paired reads were merged using COPE v1.2.5, and each unique nucleotide sequence was defined as a clonotype. MiTCR v1.1 was used to align the clonotypes against IMGT TRBV, TRBD and TRBJ reference segments. The analysis was restricted to V-J combinations with a frequency above 0.0001, which together covered just over 98% of the repertoires. A TCS score was defined as the ratio between F50 (clonal expansion) and ExV (chaos), using BLOSUM62-based TCRdist between CDR3 peptides within each V-J. Welch's t-statistics and random forest reduced around 550 V-J features to roughly 13, which were used in a naive Bayes classifier (R e1071). TCRdb took the public reads, trimmed them with fastp at Q25, ran MiXCR for clone calling and kept in-frame beta chains. Here each entry gathers all rows of one CDR3 protein and keeps the most common genes and DNA. TCRdb's processing, not the study's, gives the V and J calls here. For this sample there are about 700,000 distinct CDR3 sequences; around 13% appear just once. Clones ranked in the top ten supply 10% of the sample.

In this chain, TRBV7-8 is recombined with TRBJ1-5; TRBD1 might be the D gene, on 6 matching bases. The receptor comes from a woman between 18 and 29 years old with Graves' hyperthyroidism. The sample consisted of blood. In nucleotides, the sequence is TGTGCCAGCACCAAGGGGGTGTCGAGGAATCAGCCCCAGCATTTT. Translation gives CASTKGVSRNQPQHF. When the CDR3 is completed using the reference TRBV7-8 and TRBJ1-5 genes on either side, the full variable domain is GAGVSQSPRYKVAKRGQDVALRCDPISGHVSLFWYQQALGQGPEFLTYFQNEAQLDKSGLPSDRFFAERPEGSVSTLKIQRTQQEDSAVYLCASTKGVSRNQPQHFGDGTRLSIL.